The 10 T cell receptor beta chains below were found in one sample sequenced in a study of shared T cell receptors in the human thymus (dated by TCRdb to about 2021). The library was obtained by the immunoSEQ multiplex PCR assay. Sourced from immuneACCESS, this table was stored by TCRdb with only in-frame sequences that have V and J called. A share of the clones is absent; for the studies checked, an unresolved V gene accounts for under half, and the remainder has no known explanation. Within this sample are approximately 400,000 clones, with 95% of them counted one time only. The ten largest clones add up to roughly 0.02% of the sample. Sequenced sample: thymocytes. These receptors were obtained from a human donor.

This clone was observed a single time. The chain is built from TRBV2 and TRBJ2-7; no clear D. V gave up 2 bases and J gave up 4 bases, with 3 bases separating them. CDR1 is SNHLY and CDR2 is FYNNEI in the germline V gene. This CDR3 is built from 11 residues. The CDR3 spells CASSENYEQYF. DNA of the CDR3: TGTGCCAGCAGTGAAAATTACGAGCAGTACTTC. The full variable domain, with the rest looked up from reference TRBV2 and TRBJ2-7, is EPEVTQTPSHQVTQMGQEVILRCVPISNHLYFYWYRQILGQKVEFLVSFYNNEISEKSEIFDDQFSVERPDGSNFTLKIRSTKLEDSAMYFCASSENYEQYFGPGTRLTVT.

This rearrangement joins TRBV7-6 to TRBJ2-3; the match to TRBD1 covers 7 bases. Germline-derived CDR1 and CDR2 are SGHVS and FNYEAQ. This CDR3 spans 15 amino acids. Trimming took 3 bases from V and 1 from J; bases not matched to a gene: 4. CDR3 in amino acids: CASSFRGRRTDTQYF. As DNA, the CDR3 is TGTGCCAGCAGCTTTAGGGGGCGCCGCACAGATACGCAGTATTTT.

In its sample, this clone was seen once. CDR3 DNA sequence: TGTGCCAGCAGCCTTAAGGCCCAAGAGACCCAGTACTTC. As protein: CASSLKAQETQYF. This chain uses TRBV27 with TRBJ2-5, with unresolved D. Germline V gene data show CDR1 as MNHEY and CDR2 as SMNVEV (reference sequence). V gave up 6 bases and J gave up 1 base, with 9 bases separating them. This CDR3 is built from 13 residues.

V and J are TRBV9 and TRBJ2-5; D not resolved. The CDR3 totals 14 residues. V gave up 4 bases and J gave up 5 bases, with 15 bases separating them. CDR1 SGDLS and CDR2 YYNGEE come from the germline V gene. The CDR3 loop reads CASSPWSVGETQYF. CDR3 bases: TGTGCCAGCAGCCCTTGGAGTGTGGGGGAGACCCAGTACTTC.

The chain recombines TRBV6-4 with TRBJ2-1; 7 bases map to TRBD1. This CDR3 has 16 residues. The germline V gene encodes CDR1 MRHNA and CDR2 SNTAGT. Trimming removed 0 bases from V and 0 bases from J; junction bases left unmatched: 2. The CDR3 DNA is TGTGCCAGCAGTGACTCGTGGACAGGCTCCTACAATGAGCAGTTCTTC. Encoded protein: CASSDSWTGSYNEQFF.

The genes are TRBV11-3 and TRBJ2-1; perhaps TRBD2 as D (5 bases). Germline-derived CDR1 and CDR2 are SGHNT and YENEEA. The CDR3 extends over 15 amino acids. Trimming took off 1 base at V and 5 bases at J, with 12 bases between the two ends. The CDR3 DNA reads TGTGCCAGCAGCTTAGTTGGAGGCCCCCACAATGAGCAGTTCTTC. Translating it yields CASSLVGGPHNEQFF.

The chain employs TRBV28 and TRBJ2-2; 11 nucleotides line up with TRBD2. In germline, CDR1 is MDHEN, CDR2 SYDVKM. Trimming at V came to 6 bases and at J to 1 base, leaving 1 base not matched to a gene. The CDR3 is 15 residues long. DNA for the CDR3: TGTGCCAGCAGGGGACTAGCGGAGAACACCGGGGAGCTGTTTTTT. It codes for CASRGLAENTGELFF.

The CDR3 sequence is CASSLPASNNHYEQYF. For the CDR3, the DNA is TGTGCCAGCAGCTTACCGGCGTCGAACAACCACTACGAGCAGTACTTC. V is TRBV11-1 and J is TRBJ2-7; D unclear. The CDR3 has 16 residues. The V end lost 2 bases, the J end lost 3 bases, and 17 bases lay between the germline ends. Germline V gene lookup returns CDR1 SGHAT and CDR2 FQDESV (reference sequence).

This clone was seen more than once but under ten times. The genes are TRBV7-2 and TRBJ1-1; TRBD1 matches 9 bases. Trimming cost V 1 base and J 0 bases; bases outside gene matches: 6. The CDR3 extends over 17 amino acids. Germline V lookup: CDR1 SGHTA, CDR2 FQGNSA. CDR3 nucleotides: TGTGCCAGCAGCTTAGAGGGACAGGGTCCCATGAACACTGAAGCTTTCTTT. It encodes CASSLEGQGPMNTEAFF. The full variable domain, in which reference TRBV7-2 and TRBJ1-1 provide the parts outside the CDR3, is GAGVSQSPSNKVTEKGKDVELRCDPISGHTALYWYRQSLGQGLEFLIYFQGNSAPDKSGLPSDRFSAERTGGSVSTLTIQRTQQEDSAVYLCASSLEGQGPMNTEAFFGQGTRLTVV.

The rearrangement links TRBV11-2 to TRBJ1-4; TRBD1 is a possible D gene (5 bases). Germline values: CDR1 SGHAT, CDR2 FQNNGV. The CDR3 sequence is 15 residues long. Trimming stripped 2 bases from V and 6 bases from J, with 13 bases between. CDR3 protein: CASSLKGPAYEKLFF. The CDR3 DNA is TGTGCCAGCAGCTTAAAGGGGCCCGCCTATGAAAAACTGTTTTTT.